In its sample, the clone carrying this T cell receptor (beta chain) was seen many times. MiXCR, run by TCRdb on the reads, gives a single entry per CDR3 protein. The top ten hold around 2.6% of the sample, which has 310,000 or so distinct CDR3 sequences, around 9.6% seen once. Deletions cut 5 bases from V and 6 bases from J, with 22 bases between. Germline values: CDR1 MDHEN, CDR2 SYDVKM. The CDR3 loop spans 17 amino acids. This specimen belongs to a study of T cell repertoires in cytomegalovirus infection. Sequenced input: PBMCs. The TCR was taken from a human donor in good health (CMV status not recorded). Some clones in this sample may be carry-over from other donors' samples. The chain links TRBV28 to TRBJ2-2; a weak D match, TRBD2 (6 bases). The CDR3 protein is CASSLTEGPGSSGELFF. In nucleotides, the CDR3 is TGTGCCAGCAGTCTGACGGAGGGACCCGGAAGTTCCGGGGAGCTGTTTTTT.